The 3 T cell receptor beta chains listed next were all sequenced from one sample in a study of CD8 T cells in Susac syndrome. With random hexamers, reverse transcription was performed on about 0.5 to 1 ug of RNA. TCRdb re-called the immunoSEQ multiplex PCR reads with MiXCR, one entry per CDR3 protein. This table holds 56,000 or so distinct CDR3 sequences, more than 85% found once. Sequencing was done on a sample of CD8+ T cells from PBMCs. Source of these receptors: a human donor with Susac syndrome.

This chain joins TRBV27 and TRBJ1-4; D gene ambiguous. From germline, CDR1 is MNHEY and CDR2 SMNVEV (reference sequence). V gave up 4 bases and J gave up 6 bases, with 9 bases separating them. The CDR3 spans 13 residues. CDR3: CASSSGVHEKLFF. In nucleotides, the CDR3 is TGTGCCAGCAGTTCCGGGGTTCATGAAAAACTGTTTTTT.

The V and J genes are TRBV9 and TRBJ2-2; D is unclear. Trimming pared 0 bases from V and 3 bases from J, leaving 6 bases between. The germline V gene encodes CDR1 SGDLS and CDR2 YYNGEE. This CDR3 is 14 amino acids long. The CDR3 DNA sequence: TGTGCCAGCAGCGTAGGAGATTACACCGGGGAGCTGTTTTTT. Translated, it gives CASSVGDYTGELFF.

J is TRBJ2-5 and V is TRBV6-5; the D is unclear. Germline CDR1 and CDR2: MNHEY and SVGAGI. V was shortened by 2 bases and J by 5 bases, with 9 bases between the two germline ends. This CDR3 region has 13 residues. The CDR3 region has the DNA TGTGCCAGCAGTTACAGGCCCCAGGAGACCCAGTACTTC. Its protein product is CASSYRPQETQYF.